A selection of T cell receptor beta chains follows, all from one sample in a study of cytomegalovirus exposure and HLA in healthy donors. The protocol was immunoSEQ multiplex PCR, while the TCRdb copy is restricted to in-frame clones and leaves out a portion. This sample has under 200,000 clones, with about 81% found just once. Sequencing was done on a sample of PBMCs. The receptors stem from a woman aged 25-40 years in good health and CMV-seronegative. Each CDR3 is given with its conserved first and last residue. The order of the fields is CDR3 protein, CDR3 DNA, J gene, D gene, clone size, V gene. The D gene is left open where the match is weak. Expanded clones get a size class; other rows say once, few or many, or leave the size out.

CDR3aa: CATRRGNTEAFF
CDR3nt: TGCGCCACCAGGCGGGGCAACACTGAAGCTTTCTTT
j_gene: TRBJ1-1
d_gene: NA
abundance: NA
v_gene: TRBV5-1

CDR3aa: CASSGGEEQYF
CDR3nt: TGTGCCAGCAGTGGGGGGGAGGAGCAGTACTTC
j_gene: TRBJ2-7
d_gene: NA
abundance: NA
v_gene: TRBV25-1

CDR3aa: CASSQGDRAGTEAFF
CDR3nt: TGTGCCAGCAGCCAAGGGGACAGGGCGGGCACTGAAGCTTTCTTT
j_gene: TRBJ1-1
d_gene: TRBD1
abundance: NA
v_gene: TRBV4-2

CDR3aa: CASNKTPVGGGQPQHF
CDR3nt: TGTGCCAGTAACAAAACCCCCGTAGGGGGCGGTCAGCCCCAGCATTTT
j_gene: TRBJ1-5
d_gene: TRBD1
abundance: NA
v_gene: TRBV19

CDR3aa: CAWRGAGGSNLEQYF
CDR3nt: TGTGCCTGGAGGGGAGCGGGCGGATCGAATTTGGAGCAGTACTTC
j_gene: TRBJ2-7
d_gene: NA
abundance: few
v_gene: TRBV30

CDR3aa: CASSDGGYSNQPQHF
CDR3nt: TGTGCCAGCAGTGATGGAGGGTATAGCAATCAGCCCCAGCATTTT
j_gene: TRBJ1-5
d_gene: NA
abundance: many
v_gene: TRBV6-1

CDR3aa: CSARDAGGQYF
CDR3nt: TGCAGTGCTAGAGATGCGGGGGGGCAGTACTTC
j_gene: TRBJ2-7
d_gene: TRBD2
abundance: NA
v_gene: TRBV20-1

CDR3aa: CASSERTGGASSPYEQYF
CDR3nt: TGTGCCAGCAGTGAAAGGACAGGGGGCGCATCTAGCCCCTACGAGCAGTACTTC
j_gene: TRBJ2-7
d_gene: TRBD1
abundance: NA
v_gene: TRBV6-1

CDR3aa: CASSRWTGGESNQPQHF
CDR3nt: TGTGCCAGCAGCCGATGGACAGGGGGAGAGAGCAATCAGCCCCAGCATTTT
j_gene: TRBJ1-5
d_gene: TRBD1
abundance: NA
v_gene: TRBV4-2

CDR3aa: CASSRQGAHGYTF
CDR3nt: TGTGCCAGCAGTCGACAGGGGGCTCATGGCTACACCTTC
j_gene: TRBJ1-2
d_gene: TRBD1
abundance: NA
v_gene: TRBV2

CDR3aa: CASTTQASGLVLRTDTQYF
CDR3nt: TGTGCCAGCACCACTCAGGCTAGCGGACTGGTATTACGCACAGATACGCAGTATTTT
j_gene: TRBJ2-3
d_gene: TRBD2
abundance: once
v_gene: TRBV27

CDR3aa: CASSGQGGNYGYTF
CDR3nt: TGTGCCAGCAGCGGACAGGGAGGTAACTATGGCTACACCTTC
j_gene: TRBJ1-2
d_gene: TRBD1
abundance: NA
v_gene: TRBV9

CDR3aa: CASSDSLRGRNQPQHF
CDR3nt: TGTGCCAGCAGTGATTCGTTGCGGGGACGCAATCAGCCCCAGCATTTT
j_gene: TRBJ1-5
d_gene: NA
abundance: NA
v_gene: TRBV6-1

CDR3aa: CASSLVAGQSTDTQYF
CDR3nt: TGCGCCAGCAGCTTGGTTGCCGGACAGAGCACAGATACGCAGTATTTT
j_gene: TRBJ2-3
d_gene: NA
abundance: once
v_gene: TRBV5-1

CDR3aa: CASSYDRGKTGELFF
CDR3nt: TGTGCCAGCAGTTACGACAGGGGGAAAACCGGGGAGCTGTTTTTT
j_gene: TRBJ2-2
d_gene: TRBD1
abundance: NA
v_gene: TRBV6-5

CDR3aa: CASSLKGGNSPLHF
CDR3nt: TGTGCCAGCAGCTTGAAAGGGGGCAATTCACCCCTCCACTTT
j_gene: TRBJ1-6
d_gene: TRBD1
abundance: NA
v_gene: TRBV5-8

CDR3aa: CASSAWGPQEQFF
CDR3nt: TGTGCCAGCAGCGCCTGGGGGCCACAGGAGCAGTTCTTC
j_gene: TRBJ2-1
d_gene: NA
abundance: NA
v_gene: TRBV7-9

CDR3aa: CASSLGDNQPQHF
CDR3nt: TGCGCCAGCAGCTTGGGAGACAATCAGCCCCAGCATTTT
j_gene: TRBJ1-5
d_gene: NA
abundance: NA
v_gene: TRBV5-1

CDR3aa: CASKRGVFYEQFF
CDR3nt: TGTGCCAGCAAACGGGGGGTTTTCTATGAGCAGTTCTTC
j_gene: TRBJ2-1
d_gene: TRBD2
abundance: NA
v_gene: TRBV6-5

CDR3aa: CASSYYSSGGTSINEQFF
CDR3nt: TGTGCCAGCAGCTATTATTCTAGCGGCGGAACTAGTATCAATGAGCAGTTCTTC
j_gene: TRBJ2-1
d_gene: TRBD2
abundance: NA
v_gene: TRBV7-3

CDR3aa: CASSAFNNWSSYEQYF
CDR3nt: TGTGCCAGCAGCGCTTTTAATAACTGGAGCTCCTACGAGCAGTACTTC
j_gene: TRBJ2-7
d_gene: NA
abundance: NA
v_gene: TRBV5-4

CDR3aa: CASKGEAKNIQYF
CDR3nt: TGTGCCAGCAAGGGGGAAGCCAAAAACATTCAGTACTTC
j_gene: TRBJ2-4
d_gene: NA
abundance: NA
v_gene: TRBV2

CDR3aa: CSVGGDFYGYTF
CDR3nt: TGCAGCGTTGGAGGCGACTTCTATGGCTACACCTTC
j_gene: TRBJ1-2
d_gene: NA
abundance: NA
v_gene: TRBV29-1

CDR3aa: CASSLVFLGQGNTEAFF
CDR3nt: TGTGCCAGCAGCTTAGTTTTCCTGGGACAGGGCAACACTGAAGCTTTCTTT
j_gene: TRBJ1-1
d_gene: TRBD1
abundance: NA
v_gene: TRBV7-9

CDR3aa: CAWSANLMNTEAFF
CDR3nt: TGTGCCTGGAGTGCAAATCTAATGAACACTGAAGCTTTCTTT
j_gene: TRBJ1-1
d_gene: NA
abundance: NA
v_gene: TRBV30

CDR3aa: CASSQDWQGRTGYTF
CDR3nt: TGTGCCAGCAGCCAAGATTGGCAGGGTAGGACGGGCTACACCTTC
j_gene: TRBJ1-2
d_gene: NA
abundance: NA
v_gene: TRBV4-2

CDR3aa: CASSSGTDTNSPLHF
CDR3nt: TGTGCCAGTAGTTCGGGGACAGACACTAATTCACCCCTCCACTTT
j_gene: TRBJ1-6
d_gene: TRBD1
abundance: few
v_gene: TRBV19

CDR3aa: CASSPGHYGAGYTF
CDR3nt: TGCGCCAGCAGCCCTGGACACTACGGCGCTGGCTACACCTTC
j_gene: TRBJ1-2
d_gene: NA
abundance: NA
v_gene: TRBV5-1

CDR3aa: CSVVTSGSEQYF
CDR3nt: TGCAGCGTTGTAACTAGCGGGAGCGAGCAGTACTTC
j_gene: TRBJ2-7
d_gene: TRBD2
abundance: NA
v_gene: TRBV29-1

CDR3aa: CASSVRDSMNTEAFF
CDR3nt: TGTGCCAGCTCAGTTCGGGACAGTATGAACACTGAAGCTTTCTTT
j_gene: TRBJ1-1
d_gene: TRBD1
abundance: NA
v_gene: TRBV18

CDR3aa: CASTLREIYGYTF
CDR3nt: TGTGCCAGCACCTTAAGGGAGATCTATGGCTACACCTTC
j_gene: TRBJ1-2
d_gene: NA
abundance: NA
v_gene: TRBV6-1